Sequencing of this TCR beta chain was carried out in a study of cytomegalovirus exposure and HLA in healthy donors. Study conclusions and caveats: Association of 16,951 TCR beta sequences with HLA alleles was found at 0.05 false discovery rate in a later analysis. The likely explanation for a cluster of highly shared sequence variants was sequencing artifact.

Concerning this clone itself: The target antigen is unknown. Within the sample, other DNA sequences also encode this same CDR3.

V lost 0 bases to trimming and J lost 4 bases, with 7 bases between them. Looked up from germline, CDR1 is GTSNPN and CDR2 is SVGIG (reference sequence). The CDR3 totals 13 residues. Primers: 60 Vbeta forward and 13 Jbeta reverse. Generated by immunoSEQ multiplex PCR, the TCRdb table keeps only in-frame clones and is missing some. This table holds 60,000 to 70,000 clones, roughly two thirds found once. The J gene is TRBJ1-5, the V gene TRBV30; a possible D gene is TRBD1 (5 bases). The sequence derives from a man aged 35-49 years in good health and CMV-seropositive. Sequenced material: PBMCs. CDR3 in DNA: TGTGCCTGGAGTGTACAGGATAATCAGCCCCAGCATTTT. As protein: CAWSVQDNQPQHF. Full variable domain (outside the CDR3, taken from reference TRBV30 and TRBJ1-5): SQTIHQWPATLVQPVGSPLSLECTVEGTSNPNLYWYRQAAGRGLQLLFYSVGIGQISSEVPQNLSASRPQDRQFILSSKKLLLSDSGFYLCAWSVQDNQPQHFGDGTRLSIL.